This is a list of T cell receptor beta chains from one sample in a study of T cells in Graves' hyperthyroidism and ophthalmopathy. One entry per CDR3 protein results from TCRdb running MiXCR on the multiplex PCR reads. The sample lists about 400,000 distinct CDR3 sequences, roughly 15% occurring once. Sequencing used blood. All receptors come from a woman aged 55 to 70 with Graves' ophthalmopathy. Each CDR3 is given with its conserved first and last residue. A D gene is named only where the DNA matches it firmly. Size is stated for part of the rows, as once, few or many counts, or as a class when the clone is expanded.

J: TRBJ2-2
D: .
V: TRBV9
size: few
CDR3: CASTPHKGNTGELFF
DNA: TGTGCCAGCACACCCCATAAGGGGAACACCGGGGAGCTGTTTTTT

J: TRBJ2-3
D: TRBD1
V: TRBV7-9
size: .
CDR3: CASSPDRVDTQYF
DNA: TGTGCCAGCAGCCCCGACAGGGTCGATACGCAGTATTTT

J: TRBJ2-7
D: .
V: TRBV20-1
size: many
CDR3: CSANPRQGLGEQYF
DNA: TGCAGTGCTAACCCCCGGCAGGGGCTGGGCGAGCAGTACTTC

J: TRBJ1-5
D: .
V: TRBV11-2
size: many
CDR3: CASSLGRDQPQHF
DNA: TGTGCCAGCAGCTTGGGGCGGGATCAGCCCCAGCATTTT

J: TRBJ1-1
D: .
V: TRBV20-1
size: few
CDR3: CSARFGSLNTEAFF
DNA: TGCAGTGCTAGATTCGGCAGTTTAAACACTGAAGCTTTCTTT

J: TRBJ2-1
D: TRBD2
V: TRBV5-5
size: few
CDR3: CASTLPPGLQQKREFF
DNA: TGTGCCAGCACTTTACCGCCGGGACTACAACAAAAACGGGAGTTCTTC

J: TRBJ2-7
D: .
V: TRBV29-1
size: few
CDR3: CSVELGGLYEQYF
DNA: TGCAGCGTTGAACTTGGGGGCTTATACGAGCAGTACTTC

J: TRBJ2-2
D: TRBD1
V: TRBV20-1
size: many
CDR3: CSARDGTANTGELFF
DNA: TGCAGTGCTAGAGATGGGACAGCGAACACCGGGGAGCTGTTTTTT

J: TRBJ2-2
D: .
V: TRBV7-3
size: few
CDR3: CASRPGGTNTGELFF
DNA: TGTGCCAGCAGGCCGGGCGGAACGAACACCGGGGAGCTGTTTTTT

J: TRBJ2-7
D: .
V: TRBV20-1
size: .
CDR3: CSASRSAAGLHYEQCF
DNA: TGCAGTGCTAGTCGTTCAGCGGCGGGTCTCCACTACGAGCAGTGCTTC

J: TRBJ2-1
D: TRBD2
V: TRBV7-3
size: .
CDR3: CASSLARGLAGLNEQFF
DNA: TGTGCCAGCAGCTTAGCGCGGGGACTAGCGGGACTAAATGAGCAGTTCTTC

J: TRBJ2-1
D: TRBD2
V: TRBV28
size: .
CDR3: CASVGPGLADYNEQLF
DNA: TGTGCCAGCGTAGGACCGGGACTAGCGGATTACAATGAGCAGCTCTTC

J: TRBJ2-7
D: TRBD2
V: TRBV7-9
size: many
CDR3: CASSMGTSGSDEQYF
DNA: TGTGCCAGCAGCATGGGGACTAGCGGGAGCGACGAGCAGTACTTC

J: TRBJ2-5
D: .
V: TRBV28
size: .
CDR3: CASSPSRASYQETQYF
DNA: TGTGCCAGCAGCCCTTCGAGAGCGTCTTACCAAGAGACCCAGTACTTC

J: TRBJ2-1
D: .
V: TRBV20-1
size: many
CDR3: CSATPSSRRDEQFF
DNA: TGCAGTGCTACGCCTTCTAGCCGGCGCGATGAGCAGTTCTTC

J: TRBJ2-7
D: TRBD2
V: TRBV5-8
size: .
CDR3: CASSRQTSGRAEQYF
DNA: TGTGCCAGCAGCCGACAGACTAGCGGGAGGGCCGAGCAGTACTTC

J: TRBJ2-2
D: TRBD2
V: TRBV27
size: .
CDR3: CASSLSGTKGELFF
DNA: TGTGCCAGCAGTTTATCGGGGACTAAGGGGGAGCTGTTTTTT

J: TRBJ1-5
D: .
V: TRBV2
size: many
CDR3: CASKAGNQPQHF
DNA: TGTGCCAGCAAGGCCGGCAATCAGCCCCAGCATTTT

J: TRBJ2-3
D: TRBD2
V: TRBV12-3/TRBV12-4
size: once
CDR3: CASSFRGLAGATDTQYF
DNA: TGTGCCAGCAGTTTCAGGGGACTAGCGGGAGCAACAGATACGCAGTATTTT

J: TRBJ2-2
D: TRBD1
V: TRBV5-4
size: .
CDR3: CASSRDRGPGELFF
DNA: TGTGCCAGCAGCCGGGACAGGGGTCCCGGGGAGCTGTTTTTT

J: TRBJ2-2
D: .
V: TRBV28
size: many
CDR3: CASSSRAQGGELFF
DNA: TGTGCCAGCAGTTCGCGGGCCCAGGGCGGGGAGCTGTTTTTT

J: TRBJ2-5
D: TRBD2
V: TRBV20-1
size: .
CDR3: CSAPTGTSGTQETQYF
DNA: TGCAGTGCCCCAACCGGGACTAGCGGGACGCAAGAGACCCAGTACTTC

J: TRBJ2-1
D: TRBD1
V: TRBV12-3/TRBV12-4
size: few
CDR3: CASSPRQGPYNEQFF
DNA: TGTGCCAGCAGCCCTAGACAGGGACCCTACAATGAGCAGTTCTTC

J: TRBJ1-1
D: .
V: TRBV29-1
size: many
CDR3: CSSRRGPEDTEAFF
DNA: TGCAGCTCGAGGAGGGGCCCCGAGGATACTGAAGCTTTCTTT

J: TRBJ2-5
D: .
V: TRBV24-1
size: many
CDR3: CATSDLQDSQETQYF
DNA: TGTGCCACCAGTGATTTGCAGGACAGCCAAGAGACCCAGTACTTC

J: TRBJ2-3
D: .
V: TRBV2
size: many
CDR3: CASSEQGRARTDTQYF
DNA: TGTGCCAGCAGTGAACAAGGCAGGGCGCGCACAGATACGCAGTATTTT

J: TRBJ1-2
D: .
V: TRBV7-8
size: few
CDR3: CASSIRAHNGYTF
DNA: TGTGCCAGCAGCATCCGGGCCCATAATGGCTACACCTTC

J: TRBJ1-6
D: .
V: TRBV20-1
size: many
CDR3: CSASRGGSPLHF
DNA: TGCAGTGCTAGCAGGGGAGGTTCACCCCTCCACTTT

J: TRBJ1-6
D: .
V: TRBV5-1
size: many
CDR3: CASSFGNSPLHF
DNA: TGCGCCAGCAGCTTTGGCAATTCACCCCTCCACTTT

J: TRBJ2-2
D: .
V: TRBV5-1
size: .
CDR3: CASSLANTLQGGVPGELFF
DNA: TGCGCCAGCAGCTTGGCCAATACCCTACAGGGAGGAGTTCCCGGGGAGCTGTTTTTT

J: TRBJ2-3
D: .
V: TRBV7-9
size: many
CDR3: CASSFSETGSDTQYF
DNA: TGTGCCAGCAGTTTCTCAGAGACAGGCTCAGATACGCAGTATTTT

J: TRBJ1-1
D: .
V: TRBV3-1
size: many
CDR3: CASRFGQAGTEAFF
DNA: TGTGCCAGCAGGTTCGGACAAGCGGGCACTGAAGCTTTCTTT

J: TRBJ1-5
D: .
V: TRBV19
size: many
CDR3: CASRQAGRGFSNQPQHF
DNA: TGTGCCAGTAGGCAGGCGGGCAGGGGATTTAGTAATCAGCCCCAGCATTTT

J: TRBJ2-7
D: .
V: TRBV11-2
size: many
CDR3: CASSLDWTAPNEQYF
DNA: TGTGCCAGCAGCTTAGACTGGACTGCCCCCAACGAGCAGTACTTC

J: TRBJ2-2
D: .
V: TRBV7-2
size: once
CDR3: CASSFSGGYSNTGELFF
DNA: TGTGCCAGCAGCTTCAGTGGGGGGTATTCGAACACCGGGGAGCTGTTTTTT

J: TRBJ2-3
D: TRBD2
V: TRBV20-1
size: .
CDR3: CSTRLAGNTDTQYF
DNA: TGCAGTACCCGACTAGCGGGGAACACAGATACGCAGTATTTT

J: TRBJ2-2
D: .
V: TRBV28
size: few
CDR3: CASSLAGLFLHRAGELFF
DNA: TGTGCCAGCAGTTTAGCGGGGCTATTCCTACACCGAGCCGGGGAGCTGTTTTTT

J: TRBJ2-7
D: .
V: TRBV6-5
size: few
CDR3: CASSYDSLLSEQYF
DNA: TGTGCCAGCAGTTACGACAGTTTACTATCCGAGCAGTACTTC

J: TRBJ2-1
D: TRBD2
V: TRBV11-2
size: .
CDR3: CASSLEPGLAGGYNEQFF
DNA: TGTGCCAGCAGCTTAGAGCCGGGACTAGCGGGAGGTTACAATGAGCAGTTCTTC

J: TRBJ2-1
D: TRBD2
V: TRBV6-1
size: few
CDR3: CASSETAGGYNEQFF
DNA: TGTGCCAGCAGTGAGACAGCGGGAGGTTACAATGAGCAGTTCTTC

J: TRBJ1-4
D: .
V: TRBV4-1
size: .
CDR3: CASRPEKSATNEKLFF
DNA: TGCGCCAGCAGGCCGGAAAAGTCGGCAACTAATGAAAAACTGTTTTTT

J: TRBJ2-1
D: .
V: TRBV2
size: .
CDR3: CASRVRGLNEQFF
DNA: TGTGCCAGCAGAGTTCGGGGCCTCAATGAGCAGTTCTTC

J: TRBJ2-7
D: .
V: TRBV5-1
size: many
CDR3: CASSLDRAYEQYF
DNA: TGTGCCAGCAGCTTAGATCGGGCCTACGAGCAGTACTTC